A selection of T cell receptor beta chains follows, all from one sample in a study of T cell responses to AZD1222 COVID-19 vaccine. Generated by immunoSEQ multiplex PCR, the TCRdb table keeps only in-frame clones and is missing some. The sample contains 150,000 to 200,000 clones, more than 70% of which appear only once. The starting material was peripheral blood, obtained 28 days after the second AZD1222 dose. These receptors originate from an adult who received the AZD1222 COVID-19 vaccine. The CDR3 runs from the conserved cysteine through the conserved F or W. A D gene is named only where the DNA matches it firmly. Rows may omit the clone size; those that give it use once, few, many or a size class.

DNA: TGTGCCAGCAGTGAGAGGGCAGGGGAGACTGAAGCTTTCTTT; CDR3: CASSERAGETEAFF; V: TRBV25-1; D: .; J: TRBJ1-1; size: .
DNA: TGTGCCAGCACCTTAGAGACAGGCCTAGGGGAGACCCAGTACTTC; CDR3: CASTLETGLGETQYF; V: TRBV5-5; D: .; J: TRBJ2-5; size: .
DNA: TGTGCCAGCAGCGTTACCCCCGGGACAGGGACTAGCACAGATACGCAGTATTTT; CDR3: CASSVTPGTGTSTDTQYF; V: TRBV9; D: TRBD1; J: TRBJ2-3; size: .
DNA: TGTGCCATCAGAGCCCTCTCCTACGAGCAGTACTTC; CDR3: CAIRALSYEQYF; V: TRBV10-3; D: .; J: TRBJ2-7; size: once
DNA: TGTGCCTGGCGTCTCCAGGGGCGCGGGGGCTCCTACGAGCAGTACTTC; CDR3: CAWRLQGRGGSYEQYF; V: TRBV30; D: .; J: TRBJ2-7; size: .
DNA: TGCGCCAGCAGCCAGTGGGTTGATAGCAATCAGCCCCAGCATTTT; CDR3: CASSQWVDSNQPQHF; V: TRBV4-3; D: .; J: TRBJ1-5; size: .
DNA: TGTGCCAGTAGTATTGGGGGGGCCAGCTATGGCTACACCTTC; CDR3: CASSIGGASYGYTF; V: TRBV19; D: .; J: TRBJ1-2; size: .
DNA: TGTGCCTCAGCCTTCCCGGTATCCGGGACAGGGGTAAGGGTTGGTCAGCCCCAGCATTTT; CDR3: CASAFPVSGTGVRVGQPQHF; V: TRBV2; D: TRBD1; J: TRBJ1-5; size: .
DNA: TGTGCCAGCAGCCCCCGGGGACAGGGGGCGAGCTATGGCTACACCTTC; CDR3: CASSPRGQGASYGYTF; V: TRBV5-6; D: TRBD1; J: TRBJ1-2; size: once
DNA: TGTGCCAGCTTTGGAGGGGCACTCACAGATACGCAGTATTTT; CDR3: CASFGGALTDTQYF; V: TRBV2; D: .; J: TRBJ2-3; size: .
DNA: TGTGCCAGCGGAGTAGCCAGGAATGAGCAGTTCTTC; CDR3: CASGVARNEQFF; V: TRBV6-1; D: .; J: TRBJ2-1; size: .
DNA: TGTGCCAGCAGTGAGAGGGGGCATCAGCCCCAGCATTTT; CDR3: CASSERGHQPQHF; V: TRBV6-1; D: TRBD1; J: TRBJ1-5; size: .
DNA: TGTGCCAGCAGCCATGGACTAGGCGGGAGGGCGGGGCAGTTCTTC; CDR3: CASSHGLGGRAGQFF; V: TRBV7-9; D: TRBD2; J: TRBJ2-1; size: .
DNA: TGTGCCAGTACTAATACACCTCGTTCTTCTGGAAACACCATATATTTT; CDR3: CASTNTPRSSGNTIYF; V: TRBV19; D: .; J: TRBJ1-3; size: once
DNA: TGTGCCAGCGAGACCAGCGGGAGATTCGAAGGGCAGTTCTTC; CDR3: CASETSGRFEGQFF; V: TRBV28; D: TRBD2; J: TRBJ2-1; size: .
DNA: TGTGCCAGCAGTCAACCGCGACTAGCGGGAGGGCCGGTTCTCCCCTACGAGCAGTACTTC; CDR3: CASSQPRLAGGPVLPYEQYF; V: TRBV6-2/TRBV6-3; D: TRBD2; J: TRBJ2-7; size: .
DNA: TGCGCCAGCAGCCAAGGACTAGCGGGAGCCCAAGAGACCCAGTACTTC; CDR3: CASSQGLAGAQETQYF; V: TRBV4-3; D: TRBD2; J: TRBJ2-5; size: .
DNA: TGTGCCACCAGTACTAGGCAGGCGAACACCGGGGAGCTGTTTTTT; CDR3: CATSTRQANTGELFF; V: TRBV24-1; D: .; J: TRBJ2-2; size: .
DNA: TGTGCCAGCCAGCTCTCTGGAAACACCATATATTTT; CDR3: CASQLSGNTIYF; V: TRBV28; D: .; J: TRBJ1-3; size: .
DNA: TGCAGCGTCCTCGGTTACAATGAGCAGTTCTTC; CDR3: CSVLGYNEQFF; V: TRBV29-1; D: .; J: TRBJ2-1; size: .
DNA: TGCAGTGCCCCCGGGAATGAGCAGTTCTTC; CDR3: CSAPGNEQFF; V: TRBV20-1; D: .; J: TRBJ2-1; size: .
DNA: TGCGCCAGCAGCCAAGAGCGGACGGGAGACTATGGCTACACCTTC; CDR3: CASSQERTGDYGYTF; V: TRBV4-3; D: .; J: TRBJ1-2; size: once